Below are 24 T cell receptor beta chains sequenced from a single sample in a study of technical replicates of blood from several donors. The repertoire was sequenced with immunoSEQ multiplex PCR; TCRdb's copy has only in-frame clones and lacks some. This sample carries more than 90,000 clones, 90% to 97% of them seen once, and the ten largest clones take 0.36%. The specimen was T cells isolated from PBMCs. These receptors were obtained from a human donor in good health.

CDR3 protein: CASSSSDRATDTQYF. The CDR3 coding sequence is TGTGCCAGCAGTTCTTCAGACAGGGCAACAGATACGCAGTATTTT. The V call is TRBV27, the J call TRBJ2-3; 7 bases align to TRBD1. Per germline, CDR1 MNHEY and CDR2 SMNVEV (reference sequence). The CDR3 consists of 15 residues. V was clipped by 4 bases and J by 3 bases; unmatched bases: 7.

The chain combines TRBV6-1 with TRBJ2-2; TRBD1 might be the D (6 bases). CDR1 and CDR2 (germline): MNHNS, SASEGT. CDR3 length: 15 residues. Trimming pared 9 bases from V and 3 bases from J, leaving 17 bases between. The CDR3 DNA is TGTGCCAGTCAGGAACGGGACACCTACACCGGGGAGCTGTTTTTT. Translation gives CASQERDTYTGELFF.

The J gene is TRBJ2-7, the V gene TRBV11-3; 12 bases align to TRBD2. The CDR3 totals 17 residues. J lost 7 bases, V lost 3 bases, and 13 bases had no gene match. In germline, CDR1 is SGHNT, CDR2 YENEEA. For the CDR3, the DNA is TGTGCCAGCAGCTTGTCGCCGATACTAGCGGGAGGAGGTGAGCAGTACTTC. It encodes CASSLSPILAGGGEQYF.

The rearrangement uses TRBV29-1 and TRBJ2-7, with D tentatively TRBD1 (5 bases). Germline-derived CDR1 and CDR2 are SQVTM and ANQGSEA. The CDR3 runs 13 residues. Trimming removed 2 bases from V and 1 base from J, with 9 bases in between. The CDR3 coding sequence is TGCAGCGTTGAACAGGGCAGTTCCTACGAGCAGTACTTC. Translating it yields CSVEQGSSYEQYF.

This chain links TRBV11-2 with TRBJ2-7; D perhaps matches TRBD2 (5 bases). Germline V gene sequence: CDR1 SGHAT, CDR2 FQNNGV. The CDR3 length is 14 residues. Trimming cost V 1 base and J 3 bases, with 10 bases left between them. The CDR3 loop is CASSLGLLNYEQYF. The CDR3 region has the DNA TGTGCCAGCAGCTTAGGACTACTTAACTACGAGCAGTACTTC.

The chain employs TRBV6-4 and TRBJ2-5; D is unresolved. The CDR3 has 14 residues. CDR1 is MRHNA and CDR2 is SNTAGT in the germline V gene. V was trimmed by 4 bases and J by 0 bases, leaving 9 bases between them. CDR3 DNA: TGTGCCAGCAGTGCTAGAATGTACCAAGAGACCCAGTACTTC. This sequence encodes CASSARMYQETQYF.

The chain uses TRBV15 and TRBJ1-5, with TRBD1 matching 7 bases. From germline, CDR1 is LNHNV and CDR2 YYDKDF (reference sequence). With V trimmed by 0 bases and J by 1 base, 3 bases remained unmatched. The CDR3 is 16 amino acids. The CDR3 DNA reads TGTGCCACCAGCAGAGACCCGGGACAGAGCAATCAGCCCCAGCATTTT. It yields the protein CATSRDPGQSNQPQHF.

The rearrangement links TRBV13 to TRBJ2-3; 13 nucleotides line up with TRBD2. This CDR3 is 14 amino acids long. CDR1 and CDR2 from the germline V gene are PRHDT and FYEKMQ (reference sequence). Unmatched junction bases numbered 2, after V lost 5 bases and J lost 6 bases. CDR3 sequence reads: CASSRTSGSDTQYF. The CDR3 DNA sequence: TGTGCCAGCAGCCGGACTAGCGGGAGTGATACGCAGTATTTT.

The V and J genes are TRBV7-2 and TRBJ2-1; D is uncertain. The V gene's germline CDR1 is SGHTA and CDR2 FQGNSA. Trimming removed 2 bases at V and 1 base at J, with 9 bases between. This CDR3 is built from 15 residues. In nucleotides, the CDR3 is TGTGCCAGCAGCTTACTCCGGTCTTCCTACAATGAGCAGTTCTTC. This gives the protein CASSLLRSSYNEQFF.

This chain uses TRBV21-1 with TRBJ2-7; the DNA was not compared with TRBD1, the D call given in the table. TRBV21-1 is an annotated pseudogene. The CDR3 has 14 residues. CDR3 bases: TGTGCCAGCAGCAACCAGACAGGAGAGTACGAGCAGTACTTC. Protein sequence: CASSNQTGEYEQYF.

This clone has a single count. This chain connects TRBV10-1 to TRBJ1-1; D unresolved. Germline V gene lookup returns CDR1 WNHNN and CDR2 SYGVQD (reference sequence). V lost 3 bases and J 0 bases, leaving 5 bases between the germline ends. The CDR3 sequence is 13 residues long. The CDR3 region has the DNA TGCGCCAGCAGTGAATTAATGAACACTGAAGCTTTCTTT. Its translation: CASSELMNTEAFF.

The chain joins TRBV7-6 to TRBJ2-1; 11 bases are shared with TRBD1. Germline V lookup: CDR1 SGHVS, CDR2 FNYEAQ. Trimming removed 5 bases from V and 6 bases from J; junction bases left unmatched: 3. CDR3 size: 14 residues. The CDR3 sequence is CASSLGTGGNEQFF. The CDR3 DNA follows: TGTGCCAGCAGCCTAGGGACAGGGGGCAATGAGCAGTTCTTC.

The V call is TRBV6-5, the J call TRBJ1-1; 8 positions match TRBD1. CDR3 length: 14 residues. V lost 6 bases to trimming and J lost 6 bases; unmatched junction nucleotides: 9. Germline CDR1 and CDR2: MNHEY and SVGAGI. This chain's CDR3 is CASRSRQGHAEAFF. The CDR3 DNA follows: TGTGCCAGCAGATCGAGACAGGGGCACGCTGAAGCTTTCTTT.

The genes are TRBV9 and TRBJ2-7, with 12 positions matching TRBD2. Germline V gives CDR1 SGDLS, CDR2 YYNGEE. The CDR3 is 17 residues long. V lost 2 bases, J lost 6 bases, and 12 bases stayed unmatched. This CDR3 reads CASSVGLAGSAHGEQYF. The CDR3 DNA follows: TGTGCCAGCAGCGTCGGACTAGCGGGATCCGCCCATGGCGAGCAGTACTTC.

The chain joins TRBV9 to TRBJ2-3; D uncertain. There are 13 residues in the CDR3. The V end lost 2 bases, the J end lost 2 bases, and 6 bases lay between the germline ends. Germline CDR1 reads SGDLS; CDR2 reads YYNGEE. The CDR3 nucleotides read TGTGCCAGCAGCGTCACGGTCACAGATACGCAGTATTTT. Amino acids: CASSVTVTDTQYF.

This CDR3 reads CASSLLVSYEQYF. CDR3 nucleotides: TGCGCCAGCAGCTTGTTAGTAAGCTACGAGCAGTACTTC. The chain joins TRBV5-1 to TRBJ2-7; D is ambiguous. This CDR3 has 13 residues. In germline, CDR1 is SGHRS, CDR2 YFSETQ. Trimming pared 1 base from V and 3 bases from J, leaving 8 bases between.

This chain joins TRBV5-1 and TRBJ2-2; 7 nucleotides match TRBD1. From germline, CDR1 is SGHRS and CDR2 YFSETQ. The CDR3 contains 14 residues. Trimming removed 3 bases from V and 4 bases from J; junction bases left unmatched: 3. CDR3 nucleotide sequence: TGCGCCAGCAGCTGGGGACAGACCACCGGGGAGCTGTTTTTT. This sequence encodes CASSWGQTTGELFF.

V gene TRBV6-1 combines with J gene TRBJ2-7; D not resolved. CDR3 size: 12 residues. CDR1 and CDR2 from the germline V gene are MNHNS and SASEGT. V dropped 0 bases and J dropped 8 bases, with 8 bases sitting between them. The CDR3 nucleotides read TGTGCCAGCAGTGAAGCCCAGCGCCAGCAGTACTTC. Translation gives CASSEAQRQQYF.

The V gene is TRBV28, the J gene TRBJ2-7; no firm D call. Trimming cost V 2 bases and J 1 base, with 9 bases left between them. Germline V CDR1 and CDR2: MDHEN, SYDVKM. The CDR3 is made up of 14 amino acids. CDR3: CASSLGQFSYEQYF. Written as DNA, the CDR3 is TGTGCCAGCAGTTTAGGGCAGTTTTCCTACGAGCAGTACTTC. Looking up the rest from reference TRBV28 and TRBJ2-7 gives the full variable domain: DVKVTQSSRYLVKRTGEKVFLECVQDMDHENMFWYRQDPGLGLRLIYFSYDVKMKEKGDIPEGYSVSREKKERFSLILESASTNQTSMYLCASSLGQFSYEQYFGPGTRLTVT.

The genes are TRBV9 and TRBJ2-3; 7 positions match TRBD2. The CDR3 has 12 amino acids. From germline, CDR1 is SGDLS and CDR2 YYNGEE. V lost 4 bases and J lost 4; bases outside the gene matches: 0. In nucleotides, the CDR3 is TGTGCCAGCAGCACTAGCGCAGATACGCAGTATTTT. It codes for CASSTSADTQYF.

The V and J genes are TRBV27 and TRBJ2-2; D is unresolved. V was clipped by 2 bases and J by 1 base, with 5 bases between them. Germline V gene data show CDR1 as MNHEY and CDR2 as SMNVEV (reference sequence). The CDR3 has 14 amino acids. CDR3 residues: CASSLGWNTGELFF. The CDR3 DNA sequence: TGTGCCAGCAGTTTAGGCTGGAACACCGGGGAGCTGTTTTTT.

Regarding this clone: Other DNA sequences in the sample encode the same CDR3. V usage is TRBV14 and J usage is TRBJ1-1; no firm D call. Germline V gene sequence: CDR1 SGHDN, CDR2 FVKESK. The CDR3 runs to 14 residues. V was clipped by 6 bases and J by 6 bases, with 17 bases between them. The CDR3 here is CASRLVAGSAEAFF. The CDR3 DNA is TGTGCCAGCAGACTGGTTGCGGGGTCGGCTGAAGCTTTCTTT.

This chain links TRBV6-5 with TRBJ2-7; no reliable D call. The CDR3 length is 13 residues. Trimming cost V 2 bases and J 6 bases, with 11 bases left between them. From germline, CDR1 is MNHEY and CDR2 SVGAGI. The CDR3 DNA sequence: TGTGCCAGCAGTTACGTCCAGGAAGCCGAGCAGTACTTC. Translation gives CASSYVQEAEQYF.

The chain uses TRBV6-1 and TRBJ1-1, with TRBD1 matching 8 bases. V shed 6 bases, J shed 4 bases, and the junction held 10 bases outside the gene matches. Per germline, CDR1 MNHNS and CDR2 SASEGT. The CDR3 is 15 amino acids. The CDR3 DNA sequence: TGTGCCAGCAGCCTGACAGGGGACGGCGGCACTGAAGCTTTCTTT. Amino acids: CASSLTGDGGTEAFF.